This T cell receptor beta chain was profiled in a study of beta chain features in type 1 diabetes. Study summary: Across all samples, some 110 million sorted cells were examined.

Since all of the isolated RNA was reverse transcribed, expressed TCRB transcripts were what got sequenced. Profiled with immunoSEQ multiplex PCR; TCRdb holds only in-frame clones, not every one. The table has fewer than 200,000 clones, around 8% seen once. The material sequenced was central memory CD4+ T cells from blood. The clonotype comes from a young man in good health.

The CDR3 nucleotides are TGTGCCAGTGGCAGGGAGGAAGAAAAACTGTTTTTT. Its protein product is CASGREEEKLFF. The chain is built from TRBV19 and TRBJ1-4; D might be TRBD1 (5 bases). Looked up from germline, CDR1 is LNHDA and CDR2 is SQIVND (reference sequence). The CDR3 is made up of 12 amino acids. V was shortened by 8 bases and J by 8 bases, with 12 bases between the two germline ends.